This T cell receptor beta chain was sequenced during a study of shared clonotypes between healthy human individuals. Naivety among CD8 cells was defined by CD45RO negativity and positive CCR7 selection, thereby excluding terminally differentiated effector memory CD45RA+ cells. A remark on this clone: As yet, its antigen is unknown.

Overall study findings and caveats: Among several donors, roughly 5% of naive CD4 clonotypes were found in common.

Profiled with immunoSEQ multiplex PCR; TCRdb holds only in-frame clones, not every one. The sample has about 610,000 clones, 95% to 96% seen once. This CDR3 spans 15 amino acids. Looked up from germline, CDR1 is SGHDN and CDR2 is FVKESK. V gave up 4 bases and J gave up 4 bases; unmatched junction bases: 8. The chain uses TRBV14 and TRBJ2-3; 7 bases map to TRBD2. The source of this sequence is a woman aged 25 to 39 in good health. The sequenced material came from naive CD8+ T cells sorted from blood. The CDR3 coding sequence is TGTGCCAGCAGCCCATTAGCGGGTCGGGCAGATACGCAGTATTTT. This gives the protein CASSPLAGRADTQYF.